This T cell receptor (beta chain) came from a study of control samples from healthy donors and cancer patients. This clone was seen a single time. From germline, CDR1 is KGHSH and CDR2 LQKENI. The CDR3 totals 14 residues. J gave up 7 bases and V 5 bases, and 6 bases lay outside the gene matches. Assay: immunoSEQ multiplex PCR; the TCRdb copy retains only in-frame clones and omits some. The table records about 100,000 clones, almost 90% of them present only once. The V and J genes are TRBV18 and TRBJ2-7; 12 positions match TRBD2. Sequencing input: blood. This TCR was sampled from a man younger than 40 in good health. The CDR3 region has the DNA TGTGCCAGCTCAAGACTAGCGGGAGCGAAAGAGCAGTACTTC. It specifies CASSRLAGAKEQYF.